The T cell receptor (beta chain) under discussion was sequenced for a study of blood T cell repertoires in COVID-19. Study-wide background: The United States, Italy and Spain were the sources of the acute and convalescent COVID-19 samples. Sources were T cells, B-cell-depleted T cells, or PBMCs; the material itself was cDNA or gDNA.

CDR3 size: 14 residues. V shed 2 bases and J shed 6 bases, with 12 bases lying between them. Per the germline V gene, CDR1 is MNHEY and CDR2 is SMNVEV (reference sequence). This clone was seen only a few times. Seattle-derived patients entered the study during active infection and were followed longitudinally. Study processing details: Reference gene primer amplification in the assay estimated nucleated cell counts. The data were produced by immunoSEQ multiplex PCR, yet TCRdb's version contains in-frame clones alone and is incomplete. V, J and clone size derive from that table, while D and trimming were established from the DNA sequence. The table has about 200,000 clones, around 75% seen once.

Sequenced material: peripheral blood. This clonotype originated in a woman in her thirties or forties with COVID-19, enrolled during active disease. The V gene is TRBV27, the J gene TRBJ2-3; D gene uncertain. CDR3 loop: CASSLQSGGDTQYF. DNA of the CDR3: TGTGCCAGCAGTTTACAATCGGGTGGGGATACGCAGTATTTT.